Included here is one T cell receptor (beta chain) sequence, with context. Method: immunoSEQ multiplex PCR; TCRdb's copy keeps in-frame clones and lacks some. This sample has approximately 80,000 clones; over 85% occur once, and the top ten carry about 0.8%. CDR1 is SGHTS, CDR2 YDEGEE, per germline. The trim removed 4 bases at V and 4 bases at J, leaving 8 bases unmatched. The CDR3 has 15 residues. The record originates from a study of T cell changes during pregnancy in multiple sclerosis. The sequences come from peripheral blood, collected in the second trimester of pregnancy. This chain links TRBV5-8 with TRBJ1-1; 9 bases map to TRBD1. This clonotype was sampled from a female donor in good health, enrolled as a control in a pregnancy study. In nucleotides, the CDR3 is TGTGCCAGCAGCCCGGAGGGACAGGGCCCCACTGAAGCTTTCTTT. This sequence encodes CASSPEGQGPTEAFF.